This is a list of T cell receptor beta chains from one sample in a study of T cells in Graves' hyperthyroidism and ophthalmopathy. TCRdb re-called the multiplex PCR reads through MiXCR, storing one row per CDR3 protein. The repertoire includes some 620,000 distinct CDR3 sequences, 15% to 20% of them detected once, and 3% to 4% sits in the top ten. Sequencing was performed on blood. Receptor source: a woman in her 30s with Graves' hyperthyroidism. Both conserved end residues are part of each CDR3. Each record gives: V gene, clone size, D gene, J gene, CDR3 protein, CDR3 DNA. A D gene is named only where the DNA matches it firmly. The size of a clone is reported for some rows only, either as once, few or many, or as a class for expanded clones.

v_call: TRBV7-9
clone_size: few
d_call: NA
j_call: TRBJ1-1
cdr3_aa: CASSLGARFYEAFF
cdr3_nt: TGTGCCAGCAGCTTAGGCGCTCGTTTTTATGAAGCTTTCTTT

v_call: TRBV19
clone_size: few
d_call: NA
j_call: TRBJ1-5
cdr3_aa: CASSILNINSNQPQHF
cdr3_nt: TGTGCCAGTAGTATTCTAAACATTAATAGCAATCAGCCCCAGCATTTT

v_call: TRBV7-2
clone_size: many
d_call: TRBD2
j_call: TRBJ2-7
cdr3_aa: CASSFSGRVYEQYF
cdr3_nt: TGTGCCAGCAGCTTTAGCGGGAGGGTTTACGAGCAGTACTTC

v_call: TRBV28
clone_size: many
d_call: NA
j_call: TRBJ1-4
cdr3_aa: CASTPPLGYREKLFF
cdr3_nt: TGTGCCAGCACCCCCCCTCTCGGGTATCGGGAAAAACTGTTTTTT

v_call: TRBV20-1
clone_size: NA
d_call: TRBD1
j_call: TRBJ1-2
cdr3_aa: CSASETGGWGYTF
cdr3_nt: TGCAGTGCTAGCGAAACAGGGGGCTGGGGCTACACCTTC

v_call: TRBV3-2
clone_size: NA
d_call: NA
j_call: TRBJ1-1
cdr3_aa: CASSQDRGFAFF
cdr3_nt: TGTGCCAGCAGCCAAGATAGGGGGTTCGCTTTCTTT

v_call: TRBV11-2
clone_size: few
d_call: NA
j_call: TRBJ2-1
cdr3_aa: CASSSPLDNEQFF
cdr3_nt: TGTGCCAGCAGCTCCCCTTTGGACAATGAGCAGTTCTTC

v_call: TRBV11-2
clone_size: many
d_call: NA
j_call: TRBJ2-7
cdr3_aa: CASSWSWRDAEQYF
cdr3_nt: TGTGCCAGCAGCTGGAGTTGGCGGGATGCCGAGCAGTACTTC

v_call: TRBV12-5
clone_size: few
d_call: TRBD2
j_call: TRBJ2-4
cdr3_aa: CASGQTSGRQNIQYF
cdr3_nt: TGTGCTAGTGGCCAGACTAGCGGGAGACAAAACATTCAGTACTTC

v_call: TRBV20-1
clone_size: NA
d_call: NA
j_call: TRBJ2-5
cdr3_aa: CSAPDLQETQYF
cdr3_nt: TGCAGTGCTCCAGACTTGCAAGAGACCCAGTACTTC

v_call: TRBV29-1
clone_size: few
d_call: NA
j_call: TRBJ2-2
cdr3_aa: CSVVGVSNTGELFF
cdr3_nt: TGCAGCGTTGTAGGGGTCTCAAACACCGGGGAGCTGTTTTTT

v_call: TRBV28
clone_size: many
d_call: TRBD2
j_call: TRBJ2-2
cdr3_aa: CASGSGLAGVTGELFF
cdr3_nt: TGTGCCAGCGGCAGTGGACTAGCGGGAGTCACCGGGGAGCTGTTTTTT

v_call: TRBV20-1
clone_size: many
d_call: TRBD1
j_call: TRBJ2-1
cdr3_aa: CSARNRGLNYNEQFF
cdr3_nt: TGCAGTGCTAGGAACAGGGGCCTAAATTACAATGAGCAGTTCTTC

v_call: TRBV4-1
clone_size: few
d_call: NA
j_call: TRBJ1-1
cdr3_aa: CASSRGGGRANTEAFF
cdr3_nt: TGCGCCAGCAGCCGCGGGGGGGGTCGAGCGAACACTGAAGCTTTCTTT

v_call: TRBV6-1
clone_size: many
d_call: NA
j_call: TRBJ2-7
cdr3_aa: CASSERFRSYEQYF
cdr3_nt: TGTGCCAGCAGTGAAAGGTTTCGCTCCTACGAGCAGTACTTC

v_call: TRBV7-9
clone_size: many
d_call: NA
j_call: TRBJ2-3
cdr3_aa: CASSHRPMGGDTQYF
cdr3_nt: TGTGCCAGCAGCCACCGCCCGATGGGGGGTGATACGCAGTATTTT